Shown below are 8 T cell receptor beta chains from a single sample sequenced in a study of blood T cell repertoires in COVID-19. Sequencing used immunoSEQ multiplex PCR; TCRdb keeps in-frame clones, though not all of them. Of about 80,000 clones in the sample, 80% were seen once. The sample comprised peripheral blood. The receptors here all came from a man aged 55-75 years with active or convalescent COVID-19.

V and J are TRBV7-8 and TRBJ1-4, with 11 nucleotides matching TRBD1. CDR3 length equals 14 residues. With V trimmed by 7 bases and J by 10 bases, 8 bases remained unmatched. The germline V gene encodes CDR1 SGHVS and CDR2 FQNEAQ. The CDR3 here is CASTPGQGVGKLFF. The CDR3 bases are TGTGCCAGCACGCCGGGACAGGGGGTGGGAAAACTGTTTTTT.

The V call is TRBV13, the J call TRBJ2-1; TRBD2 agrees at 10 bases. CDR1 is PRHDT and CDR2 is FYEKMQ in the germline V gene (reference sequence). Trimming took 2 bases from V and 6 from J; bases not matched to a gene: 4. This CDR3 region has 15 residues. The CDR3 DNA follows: TGTGCCAGCAGCTTAAGACTAGCGGGCCCCAATGAGCAGTTCTTC. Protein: CASSLRLAGPNEQFF.

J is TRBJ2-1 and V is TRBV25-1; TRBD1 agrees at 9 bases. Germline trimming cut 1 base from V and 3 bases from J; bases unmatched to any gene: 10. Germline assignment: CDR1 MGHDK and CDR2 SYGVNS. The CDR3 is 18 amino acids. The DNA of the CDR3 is TGTGCCAGCAGTGAATGGTCCCGGACAGGGGCCTTCTACAATGAGCAGTTCTTC. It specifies CASSEWSRTGAFYNEQFF.

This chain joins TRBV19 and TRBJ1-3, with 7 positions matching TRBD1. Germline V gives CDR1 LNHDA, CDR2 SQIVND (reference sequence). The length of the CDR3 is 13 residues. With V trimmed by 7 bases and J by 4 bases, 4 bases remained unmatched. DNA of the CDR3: TGTGCCAGTAAAGGGACAGTCGGAAACACCATATATTTT. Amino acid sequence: CASKGTVGNTIYF.

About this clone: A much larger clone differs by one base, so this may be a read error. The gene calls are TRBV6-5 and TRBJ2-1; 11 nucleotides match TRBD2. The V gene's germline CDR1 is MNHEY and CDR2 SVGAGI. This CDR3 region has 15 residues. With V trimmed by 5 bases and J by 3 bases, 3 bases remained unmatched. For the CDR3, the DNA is TGTGCCAGCAGTCCGACTAGCGGGGACTACAATGAGCAGTTCTTC. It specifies CASSPTSGDYNEQFF.

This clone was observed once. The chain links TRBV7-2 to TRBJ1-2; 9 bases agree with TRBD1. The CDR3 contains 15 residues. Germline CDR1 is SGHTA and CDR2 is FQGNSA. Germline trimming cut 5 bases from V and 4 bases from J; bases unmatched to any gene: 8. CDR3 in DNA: TGTGCCAGCAGCACATACAGGGGGCGCAGCTATGGCTACACCTTC. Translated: CASSTYRGRSYGYTF.

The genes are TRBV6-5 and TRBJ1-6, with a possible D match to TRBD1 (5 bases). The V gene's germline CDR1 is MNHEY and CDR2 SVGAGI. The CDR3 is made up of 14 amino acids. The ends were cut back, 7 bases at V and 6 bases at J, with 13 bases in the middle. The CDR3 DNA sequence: TGTGCCAGCACAAGACAGAGATTTAATTCACCCCTCCACTTT. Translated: CASTRQRFNSPLHF.

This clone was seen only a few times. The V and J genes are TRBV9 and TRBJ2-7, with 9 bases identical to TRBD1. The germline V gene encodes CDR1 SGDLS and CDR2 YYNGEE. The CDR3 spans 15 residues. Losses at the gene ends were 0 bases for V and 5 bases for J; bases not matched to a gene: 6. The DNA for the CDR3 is TGTGCCAGCAGCGTAGGGGGACAGGGAATCCACGAGCAGTACTTC. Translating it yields CASSVGGQGIHEQYF.